This entry concerns a single TCR beta chain. This clone was detected only once. It has no known antigen specificity. The input lacks base qualities; no much larger clone sits a single base away. The source of the sample is a study of Ad26.COV2.S vaccination and SARS-CoV-2 variants (dated by TCRdb to about 2021). About the study as a whole: Donors in the vaccine arm were drawn from COV1001, a multicentre, randomized, double-blind, placebo-controlled phase I-IIa trial testing Ad26.COV2.S in healthy adults. Dosing of Ad26.COV2.S was intramuscular, at either 5x10^10 or 1x10^11 viral particles, delivered as one shot or as two shots spaced 56 days apart. The specificity and breadth of SARS-CoV-2-reactive T cell receptors after Ad26.COV2.S vaccination were assessed by TCRbeta repertoire sequencing. The TCR-sequenced set comprised approximately 32 samples: some 19 Ad26.COV2.S vaccine recipients, 5 placebo recipients and 8 SARS-CoV-2 convalescent individuals. Participants in the trial were split at random into five groups of five each, receiving low-dose or high-dose Ad26.COV2.S once or twice, or else placebo on both occasions. Investigators did not know the trial group allocation while performing experiments and assessing outcomes.

Interpreted using the paper, the treatment or condition label stands for: some 19 received Ad26.COV2.S at low or high dose, single or two shots; roughly five received placebo; per-sample allocation not given. For vaccine and placebo recipients, the sequenced repertoires came from samples collected on day 63 after the first injection. Cohort 1b enrolled around 24 adults aged 18-55 years at a single site in Boston, USA, between 29 July and 7 August 2020. Ad26.COV2.S was a replication-incompetent adenovirus type 26 vector expressing a prefusion-stabilized SARS-CoV-2 spike protein from the original Wuhan strain. Taken from the germline V gene (reference sequence), the CDR1 and CDR2 loops are LGHDT and YNNKEL. Germline trimming amounts to 4 bases on V and 1 base on J, with 6 as the count of junction bases outside the gene matches. The CDR3 measures 16 amino acids from cysteine to phenylalanine. The DNA shown is the 48-base CDR3, in frame from base 1.

Beyond this particular receptor, the publication reports: Spike-specific TCR breadth was higher in Ad26.COV2.S recipients than in placebo recipients (P = 0.0014). It was noted by the authors that total T cell responses may have been underestimated by the TCR breadth and depth analyses. Comparing responses between vaccine doses or regimens was not something the study was powered to do. Vaccine and placebo recipients had similar non-spike TCR breadth, a finding consistent with the vaccine containing only spike. After vaccination, spike-specific CD8+ and CD4+ T cell responses were reported to show substantial breadth.

TCRbeta CDR3 regions were sequenced with the immunoSEQ Assay. After extraction, genomic DNA underwent amplification by bias-controlled multiplex PCR, followed by high-throughput sequencing. In the paper's pipeline: Collapsing and filtering of sequences were performed to quantify the absolute abundance of each unique TCRbeta CDR3 region. T cell fraction was estimated by normalization of TCRbeta template counts to usable DNA, with usable DNA being measured through amplification of reference genes present in all nucleated cells. Repertoire TCRs were annotated as SARS-CoV-2-specific when V gene, CDR3 amino acid sequence and J gene were exactly matched to a known reactive TCR set. The reference SARS-CoV-2 TCR set was derived from MIRA and filtered for enrichment in COVID-19-positive ImmuneCODE repertoires, a step that removed public or cross-reactive TCRs. Drawing on the MIRA antigens, annotated TCRs were analysed further at the level of specific ORF or position within ORF. Breadth was defined as the number of annotated unique rearrangements divided by the total number of unique productive rearrangements, and depth was defined as the summed frequency of the annotated unique rearrangements. Two-sided Wilcoxon rank-sum tests were applied when comparing TCR breadth between groups. TCRdb retrieved this table from immuneACCESS and kept in-frame rearrangements only. Not all clones are present; in checked studies, unresolved V genes account for under half, and no reason is known for the remainder. V, J and clone size derive from that table, while D and trimming were established from the DNA sequence. The sample contains hundreds of thousands of clones, about nine tenths of them found a single time. The ten largest account for around 5.8% of the sample.

The TCR originated in a person aged 18-65 years who received the Ad26.COV2.S COVID-19 vaccine or a placebo. Material: peripheral blood, obtained in a trial of Ad26.COV2.S vaccine versus placebo. Recombination joined TRBV3-1 (or the pseudogene TRBV3-2) with TRBJ2-2; the junction holds 7 bases that match TRBD1. The sequence in DNA is TGTGCCAGCAGCCCACGACAGGGTCTGAACACCGGGGAGCTGTTTTTT. It codes for CASSPRQGLNTGELFF.